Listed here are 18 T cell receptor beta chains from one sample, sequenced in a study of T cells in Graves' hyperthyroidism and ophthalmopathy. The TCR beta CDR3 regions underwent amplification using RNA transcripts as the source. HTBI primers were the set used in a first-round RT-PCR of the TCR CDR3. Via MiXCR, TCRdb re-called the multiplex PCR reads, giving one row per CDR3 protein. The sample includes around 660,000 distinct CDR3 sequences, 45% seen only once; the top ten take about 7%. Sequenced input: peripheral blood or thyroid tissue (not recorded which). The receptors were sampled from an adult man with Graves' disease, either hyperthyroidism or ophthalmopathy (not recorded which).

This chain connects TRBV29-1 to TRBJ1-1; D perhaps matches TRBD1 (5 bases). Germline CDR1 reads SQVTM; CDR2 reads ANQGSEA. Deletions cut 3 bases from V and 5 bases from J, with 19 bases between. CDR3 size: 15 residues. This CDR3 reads CSVDGLGRGGTEAFF. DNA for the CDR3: TGCAGCGTTGACGGATTGGGGCGGGGGGGTACTGAAGCTTTCTTT.

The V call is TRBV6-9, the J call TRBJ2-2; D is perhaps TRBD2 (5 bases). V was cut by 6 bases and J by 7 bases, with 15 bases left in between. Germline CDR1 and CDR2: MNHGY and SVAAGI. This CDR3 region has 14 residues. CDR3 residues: CASSKREGFGELFF. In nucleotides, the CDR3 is TGTGCCAGCAGCAAGAGGGAAGGTTTCGGGGAGCTGTTTTTT.

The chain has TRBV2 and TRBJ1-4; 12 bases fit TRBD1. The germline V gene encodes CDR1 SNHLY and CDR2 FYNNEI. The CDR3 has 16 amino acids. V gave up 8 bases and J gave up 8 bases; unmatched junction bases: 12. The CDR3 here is CASVPGQGAGEEKLFF. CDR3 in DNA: TGTGCCAGCGTCCCGGGACAGGGGGCGGGGGAGGAAAAACTGTTTTTT.

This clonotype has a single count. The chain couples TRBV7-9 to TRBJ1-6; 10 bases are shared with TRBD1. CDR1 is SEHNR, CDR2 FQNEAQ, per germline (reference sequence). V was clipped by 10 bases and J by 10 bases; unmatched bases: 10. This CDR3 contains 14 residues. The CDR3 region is CAINPGTGVSPLHF. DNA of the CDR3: TGTGCCATCAATCCCGGGACAGGGGTCTCACCCCTCCACTTT. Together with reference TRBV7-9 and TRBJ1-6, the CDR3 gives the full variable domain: DTGVSQNPRHKITKRGQNVTFRCDPISEHNRLYWYRQTLGQGPEFLTYFQNEAQLEKSRLLSDRFSAERPKGSFSTLEIQRTEQGDSAMYLCAINPGTGVSPLHFGNGTRLTVT.

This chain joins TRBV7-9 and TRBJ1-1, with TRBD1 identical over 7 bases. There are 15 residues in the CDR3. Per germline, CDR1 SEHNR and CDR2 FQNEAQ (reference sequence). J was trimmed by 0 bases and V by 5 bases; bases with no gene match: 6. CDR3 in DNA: TGTGCCAGCAGCAAGCCGGGACAGTTGAACACTGAAGCTTTCTTT. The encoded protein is CASSKPGQLNTEAFF.

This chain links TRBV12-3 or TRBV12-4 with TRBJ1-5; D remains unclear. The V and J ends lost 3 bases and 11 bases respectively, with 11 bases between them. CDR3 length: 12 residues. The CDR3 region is CASSLMDWTQHF. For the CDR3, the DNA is TGTGCCAGCAGTTTGATGGACTGGACCCAGCATTTT.

The CDR3 reads CASSYSNGAGELFF. Here the CDR3 DNA reads TGTGCCAGCAGTTACTCGAACGGGGCCGGGGAGCTGTTTTTT. J is TRBJ2-2 and V is TRBV6-5, with D possibly being TRBD2 (5 bases). Germline V gene data show CDR1 as MNHEY and CDR2 as SVGAGI. Trimming took off 0 bases at V and 6 bases at J, with 8 bases between the two ends. CDR3 length equals 14 residues.

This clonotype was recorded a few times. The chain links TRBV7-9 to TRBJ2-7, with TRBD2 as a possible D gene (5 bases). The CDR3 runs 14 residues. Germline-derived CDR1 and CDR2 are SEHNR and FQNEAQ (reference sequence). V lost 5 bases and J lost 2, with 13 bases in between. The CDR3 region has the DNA TGTGCCAGCAGCCAAGAGACTACAGCCTACGAGCAGTACTTC. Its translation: CASSQETTAYEQYF.

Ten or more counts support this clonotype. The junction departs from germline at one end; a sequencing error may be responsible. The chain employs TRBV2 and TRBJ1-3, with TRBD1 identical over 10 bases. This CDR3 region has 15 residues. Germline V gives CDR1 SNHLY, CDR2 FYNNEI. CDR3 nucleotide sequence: TGTGCCAGCAGAGAAGACAGGGGGCGAGGAAACACCATATATTTT. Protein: CASREDRGRGNTIYF.

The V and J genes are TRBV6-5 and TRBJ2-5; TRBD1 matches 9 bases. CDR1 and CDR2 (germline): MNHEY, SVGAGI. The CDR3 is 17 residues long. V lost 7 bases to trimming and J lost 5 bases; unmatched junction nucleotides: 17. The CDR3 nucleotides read TGTGCCAGCACCTACTTGGGACAGGGCTTTCGACACGAGACCCAGTACTTC. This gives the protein CASTYLGQGFRHETQYF.

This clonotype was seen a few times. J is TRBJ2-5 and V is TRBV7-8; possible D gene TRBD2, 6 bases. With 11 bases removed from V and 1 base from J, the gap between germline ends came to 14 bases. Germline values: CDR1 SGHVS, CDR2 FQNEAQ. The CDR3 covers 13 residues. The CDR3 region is CAWSSGTQETQYF. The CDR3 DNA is TGTGCCTGGAGTAGCGGAACCCAAGAGACCCAGTACTTC.

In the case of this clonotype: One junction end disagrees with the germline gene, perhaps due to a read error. CDR3 loop: CASSPGSGATGELLF. CDR3 nucleotide sequence: TGTGCCAGCAGCCCGGGGTCCGGGGCCACCGGGGAGCTGCTTTTT. V usage is TRBV11-1 and J usage is TRBJ2-2; D assignment may be TRBD1 or TRBD2 (5 bases each). The germline gives CDR1 SGHAT, CDR2 FQDESV (reference sequence). The CDR3 sequence is 15 residues long.

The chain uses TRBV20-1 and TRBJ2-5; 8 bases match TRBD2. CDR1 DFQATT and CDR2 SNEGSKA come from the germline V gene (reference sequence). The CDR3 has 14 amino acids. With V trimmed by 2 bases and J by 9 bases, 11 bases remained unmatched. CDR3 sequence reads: CSARMLGTRGAQYF. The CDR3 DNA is TGCAGTGCTAGAATGCTCGGGACTAGAGGCGCCCAGTACTTC.

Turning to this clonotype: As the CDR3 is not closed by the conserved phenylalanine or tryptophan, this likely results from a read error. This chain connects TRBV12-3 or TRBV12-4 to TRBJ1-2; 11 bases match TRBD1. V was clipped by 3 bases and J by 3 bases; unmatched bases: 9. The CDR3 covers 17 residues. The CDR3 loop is CASSFGDRGSTHYGYTL. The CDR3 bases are TGTGCCAGCAGTTTCGGGGACAGGGGGTCTACCCACTATGGCTACACCCTC.

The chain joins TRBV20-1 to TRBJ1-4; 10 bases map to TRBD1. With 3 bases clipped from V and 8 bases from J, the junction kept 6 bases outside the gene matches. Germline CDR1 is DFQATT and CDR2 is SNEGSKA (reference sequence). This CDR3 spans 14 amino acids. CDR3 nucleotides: TGCAGTGCTAGGAAGGGACAGGGGTCGGAAAAACTGTTTTTT. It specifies CSARKGQGSEKLFF.

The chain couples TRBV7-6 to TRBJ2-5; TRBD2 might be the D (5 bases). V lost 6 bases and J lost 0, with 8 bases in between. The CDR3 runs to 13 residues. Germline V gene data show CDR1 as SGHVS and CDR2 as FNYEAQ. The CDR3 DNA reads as TGTGCCAGCAGTGGTAGCGACCAAGAGACCCAGTACTTC. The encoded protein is CASSGSDQETQYF. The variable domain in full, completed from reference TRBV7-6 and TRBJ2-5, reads GAGVSQSPRYKVTKRGQDVALRCDPISGHVSLYWYRQALGQGPEFLTYFNYEAQQDKSGLPNDRFSAERPEGSISTLTIQRTEQRDSAMYRCASSGSDQETQYFGPGTRLLVL.

CDR3 protein: CASSLLAEFYEQYF. The CDR3 DNA reads as TGTGCCAGCAGTTTACTAGCGGAGTTCTACGAGCAGTACTTC. The chain joins TRBV12-3 or TRBV12-4 to TRBJ2-7, with TRBD2 matching over 7 bases. V lost 2 bases and J lost 3; bases outside the gene matches: 4. This CDR3 has 14 residues.

In DNA form, the CDR3 reads TGTGCCACCAGCAATCAGATTAATTCACCCCTCCACTTT. Translation gives CATSNQINSPLHF. V gene TRBV15 combines with J gene TRBJ1-6; no definite D call. In germline, CDR1 is LNHNV, CDR2 YYDKDF (reference sequence). The V and J ends lost 4 bases and 6 bases respectively, with 7 bases between them. CDR3 length equals 13 residues.